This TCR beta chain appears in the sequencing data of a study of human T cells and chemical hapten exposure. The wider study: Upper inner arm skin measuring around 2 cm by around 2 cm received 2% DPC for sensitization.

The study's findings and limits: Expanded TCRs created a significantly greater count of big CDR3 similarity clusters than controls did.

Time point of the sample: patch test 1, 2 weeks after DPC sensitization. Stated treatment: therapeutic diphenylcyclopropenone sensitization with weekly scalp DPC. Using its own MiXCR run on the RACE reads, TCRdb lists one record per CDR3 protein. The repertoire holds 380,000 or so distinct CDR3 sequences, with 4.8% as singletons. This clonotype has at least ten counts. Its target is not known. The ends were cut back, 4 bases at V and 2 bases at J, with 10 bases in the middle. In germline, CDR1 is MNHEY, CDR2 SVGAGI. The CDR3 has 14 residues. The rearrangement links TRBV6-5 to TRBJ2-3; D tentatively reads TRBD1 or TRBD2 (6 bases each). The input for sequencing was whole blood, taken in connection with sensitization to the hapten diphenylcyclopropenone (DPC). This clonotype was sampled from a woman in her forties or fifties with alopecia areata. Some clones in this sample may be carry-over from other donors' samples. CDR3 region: CASSLWGATDTQYF. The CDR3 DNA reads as TGTGCCAGCAGTTTATGGGGGGCCACAGATACGCAGTATTTT.